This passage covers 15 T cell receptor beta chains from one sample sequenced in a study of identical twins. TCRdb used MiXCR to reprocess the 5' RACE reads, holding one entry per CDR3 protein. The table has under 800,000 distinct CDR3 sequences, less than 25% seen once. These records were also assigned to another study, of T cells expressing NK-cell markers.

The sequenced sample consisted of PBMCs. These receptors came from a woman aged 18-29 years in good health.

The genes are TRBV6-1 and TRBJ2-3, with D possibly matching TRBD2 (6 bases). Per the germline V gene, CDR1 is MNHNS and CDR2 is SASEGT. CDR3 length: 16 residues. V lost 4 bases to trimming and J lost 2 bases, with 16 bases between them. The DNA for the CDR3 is TGTGCCAGCAGTGCTTCGGACTACTTATTCACAGATACGCAGTATTTT. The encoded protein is CASSASDYLFTDTQYF.

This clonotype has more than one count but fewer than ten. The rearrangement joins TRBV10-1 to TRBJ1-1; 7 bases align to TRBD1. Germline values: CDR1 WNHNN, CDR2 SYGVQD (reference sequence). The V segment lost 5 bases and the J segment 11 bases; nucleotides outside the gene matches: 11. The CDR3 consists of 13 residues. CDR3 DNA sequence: TGCGCCAGCAGTCCGGACAGGTCGGCGGTGGCTTTCTTT. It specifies CASSPDRSAVAFF.

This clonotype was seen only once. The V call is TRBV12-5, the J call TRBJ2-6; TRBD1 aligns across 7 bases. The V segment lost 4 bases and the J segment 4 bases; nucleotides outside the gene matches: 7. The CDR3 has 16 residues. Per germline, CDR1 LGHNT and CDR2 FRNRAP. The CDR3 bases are TGTGCTAGTGGTTCCGGACAGGTTCTGGGGGCCAACGTCCTGACTTTC. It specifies CASGSGQVLGANVLTF.

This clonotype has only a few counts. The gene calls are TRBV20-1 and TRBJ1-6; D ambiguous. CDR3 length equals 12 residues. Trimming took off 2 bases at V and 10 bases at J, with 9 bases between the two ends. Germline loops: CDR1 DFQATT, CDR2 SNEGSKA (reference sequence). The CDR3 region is CSARRTGSPLHF. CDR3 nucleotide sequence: TGCAGTGCTAGAAGGACGGGATCACCCCTCCACTTT.

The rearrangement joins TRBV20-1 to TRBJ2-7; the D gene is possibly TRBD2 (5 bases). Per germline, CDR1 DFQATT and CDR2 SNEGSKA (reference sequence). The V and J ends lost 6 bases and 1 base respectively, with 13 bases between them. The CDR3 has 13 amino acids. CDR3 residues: CSAMDSQSYEQYF. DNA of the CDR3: TGCAGTGCAATGGACTCCCAGTCCTACGAGCAGTACTTC.

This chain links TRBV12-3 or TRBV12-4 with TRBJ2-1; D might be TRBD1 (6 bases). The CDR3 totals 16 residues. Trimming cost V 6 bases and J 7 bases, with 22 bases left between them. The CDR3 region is CASSPVPGDRLNEQFF. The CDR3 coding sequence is TGTGCCAGCAGCCCCGTACCAGGGGATCGGCTAAATGAGCAGTTCTTC.

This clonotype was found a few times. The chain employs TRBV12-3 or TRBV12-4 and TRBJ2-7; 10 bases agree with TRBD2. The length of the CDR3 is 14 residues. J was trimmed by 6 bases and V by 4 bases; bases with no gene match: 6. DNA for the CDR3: TGTGCCAGCAGTTCAGGGCTAGCGGGGGTCGAGCAGTACTTC. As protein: CASSSGLAGVEQYF.

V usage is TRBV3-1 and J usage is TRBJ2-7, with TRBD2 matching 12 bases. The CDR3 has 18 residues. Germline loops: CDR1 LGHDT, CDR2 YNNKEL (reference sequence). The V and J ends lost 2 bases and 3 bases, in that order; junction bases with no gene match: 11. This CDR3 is CASSQLARGTSGRYEQYF. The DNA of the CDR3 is TGTGCCAGCAGCCAACTGGCGCGAGGGACTAGCGGGCGCTACGAGCAGTACTTC.

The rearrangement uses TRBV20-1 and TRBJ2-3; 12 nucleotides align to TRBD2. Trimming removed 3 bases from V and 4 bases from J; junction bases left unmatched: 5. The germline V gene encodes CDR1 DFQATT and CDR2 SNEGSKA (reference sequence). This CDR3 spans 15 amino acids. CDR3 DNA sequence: TGCAGTGCTAGCCGAGCTAGCGGGGGGGCAGATACGCAGTATTTT. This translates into CSASRASGGADTQYF.

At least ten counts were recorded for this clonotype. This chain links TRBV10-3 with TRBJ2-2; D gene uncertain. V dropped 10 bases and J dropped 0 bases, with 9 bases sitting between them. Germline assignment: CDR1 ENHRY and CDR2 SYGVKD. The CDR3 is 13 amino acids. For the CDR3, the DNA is TGTGCCACCGCGGAAACGAACACCGGGGAGCTGTTTTTT. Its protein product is CATAETNTGELFF.

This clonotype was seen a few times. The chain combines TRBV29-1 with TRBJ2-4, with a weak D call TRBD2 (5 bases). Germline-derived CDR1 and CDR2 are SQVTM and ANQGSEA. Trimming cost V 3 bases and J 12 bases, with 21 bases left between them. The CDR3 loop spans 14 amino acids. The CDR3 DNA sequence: TGCAGCGTTGAGATTAGCGATTTAAAACATGGTCAGTACTTC. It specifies CSVEISDLKHGQYF.

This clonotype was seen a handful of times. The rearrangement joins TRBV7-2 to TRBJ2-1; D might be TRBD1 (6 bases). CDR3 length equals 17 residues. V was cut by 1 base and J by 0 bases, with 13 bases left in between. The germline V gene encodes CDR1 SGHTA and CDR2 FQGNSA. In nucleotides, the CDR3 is TGTGCCAGCAGCTTAGGGGTAGGGGGTATCTCCTACAATGAGCAGTTCTTC. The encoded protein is CASSLGVGGISYNEQFF.

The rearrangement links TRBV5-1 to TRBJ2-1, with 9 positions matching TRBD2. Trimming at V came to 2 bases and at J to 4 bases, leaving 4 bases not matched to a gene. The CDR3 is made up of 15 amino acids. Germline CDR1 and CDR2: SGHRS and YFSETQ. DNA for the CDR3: TGCGCCAGCAGCTTAAGCGGGGGGACGTACAATGAGCAGTTCTTC. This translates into CASSLSGGTYNEQFF.

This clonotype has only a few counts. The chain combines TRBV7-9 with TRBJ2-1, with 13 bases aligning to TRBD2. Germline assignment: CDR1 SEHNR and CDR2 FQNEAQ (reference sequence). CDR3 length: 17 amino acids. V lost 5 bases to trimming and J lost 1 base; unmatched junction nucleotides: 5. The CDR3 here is CASSLTSGGQSYNEQFF. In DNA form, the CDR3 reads TGTGCCAGCAGCCTGACTAGCGGGGGGCAGTCCTACAATGAGCAGTTCTTC. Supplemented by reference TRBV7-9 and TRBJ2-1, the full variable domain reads DTGVSQNPRHKITKRGQNVTFRCDPISEHNRLYWYRQTLGQGPEFLTYFQNEAQLEKSRLLSDRFSAERPKGSFSTLEIQRTEQGDSAMYLCASSLTSGGQSYNEQFFGPGTRLTVL.

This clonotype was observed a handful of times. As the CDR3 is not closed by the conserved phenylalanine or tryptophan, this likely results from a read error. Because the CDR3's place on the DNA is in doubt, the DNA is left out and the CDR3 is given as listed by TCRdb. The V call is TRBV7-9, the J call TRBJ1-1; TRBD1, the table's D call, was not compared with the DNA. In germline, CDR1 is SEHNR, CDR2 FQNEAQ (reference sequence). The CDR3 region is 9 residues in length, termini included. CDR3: CASSPPVVL.